Here is one T cell receptor beta chain with its context. Sequenced by immunoSEQ multiplex PCR; TCRdb stores in-frame clones only, minus some. The data contain roughly 57,000 clones, approximately 90% of them singletons. The data derive from a study of blood T cell repertoires in COVID-19. The origin of this receptor is a human donor in a cohort sampled during active COVID-19. Sequenced input: peripheral blood.

CDR3 sequence: CASSTKREWDTQYF. The CDR3 nucleotides are TGTGCCAGCAGCACTAAGCGGGAGTGGGATACGCAGTATTTT. The chain has TRBV5-6 and TRBJ2-3, with 8 bases that match TRBD2. CDR1 is SGHDT and CDR2 is YYEEEE in the germline V gene. J lost 6 bases, V lost 4 bases, and 7 bases had no gene match. The CDR3 runs to 14 residues.